Shown below are 10 T cell receptor beta chains from a single sample sequenced in a study of patients and donors after allogeneic stem cell transplantation. A single record per CDR3 protein comes from TCRdb applying MiXCR to the RT-PCR reads. The table shows around 150,000 distinct CDR3 sequences, with roughly 31% occurring only once. Sequenced input: blood, either unsorted or a sorted T cell fraction (not recorded which). These receptors were taken from a human donor who was either an allogeneic HSCT recipient or a stem cell or donor lymphocyte infusion donor (not recorded which). It is not recorded whose cells these are; they may come from a transplant donor.

On this clonotype: An end of the junction differs from the germline gene, which may be a read error. The CDR3 here is CASRGINYAYTF. In DNA form, the CDR3 reads TGTGCCAGCAGGGGAATTAACTATGCCTACACCTTC. This sequence joins TRBV5-5 and TRBJ1-2; D remains unclear. The germline gives CDR1 SGHKS, CDR2 YYEKEE (reference sequence). The CDR3 has 12 amino acids.

This clonotype was seen a handful of times. The chain joins TRBV5-6 to TRBJ2-1; tentatively, D is TRBD1 or TRBD2 (5 bases each). Germline lookup yields CDR1 SGHDT and CDR2 YYEEEE. V shed 4 bases and J shed 2 bases, with 10 bases lying between them. The CDR3 extends over 14 amino acids. The CDR3 protein is CASSLGAPYNEQFF. CDR3 DNA sequence: TGTGCCAGCAGCCTCGGGGCACCCTACAATGAGCAGTTCTTC.

This chain joins TRBV4-3 and TRBJ1-3, with a possible D match to TRBD1 (5 bases). The CDR3 consists of 13 residues. Germline V gene data show CDR1 as LGHNA and CDR2 as YSLEER. V was clipped by 3 bases and J by 7 bases, with 10 bases between them. CDR3 nucleotide sequence: TGCGCCAGCAGCCAGGCAGGGAAGAACACCATATATTTT. Translated, it gives CASSQAGKNTIYF.

The chain employs TRBV5-1 and TRBJ2-5; tentatively, D is TRBD2 (5 bases). V was shortened by 4 bases and J by 5 bases, with 18 bases between the two germline ends. Germline V gene lookup returns CDR1 SGHRS and CDR2 YFSETQ. The length of the CDR3 is 15 residues. In DNA, the CDR3 is TGCGCCAGCAGCCCAAGGAGAGGGTGGGAGGAGACCCAGTACTTC. It translates to CASSPRRGWEETQYF.

Turning to this clonotype: As the CDR3 is not closed by the conserved phenylalanine or tryptophan, this likely results from a read error. The rearrangement joins TRBV9 to TRBJ2-7; 10 bases align to TRBD1. This CDR3 comprises 14 residues. V was clipped by 0 bases and J by 5 bases; unmatched bases: 2. The germline V gene has CDR1 SGDLS and CDR2 YYNGEE. The CDR3 coding sequence is TGTGCCAGCAGCGTAGGGGACAGGGGACACGAGCAGTACTAC. It yields the protein CASSVGDRGHEQYY.

This clonotype was detected ten times or more. This chain uses TRBV20-1 with TRBJ1-6; maybe TRBD1 (6 bases). The V gene's germline CDR1 is DFQATT and CDR2 SNEGSKA (reference sequence). This CDR3 has 16 amino acids. Trimming removed 0 bases from V and 7 bases from J, with 16 bases in between. This CDR3 reads CSARDREQGRNSPLHF. The CDR3 DNA sequence: TGCAGTGCTAGAGATAGAGAACAGGGCAGAAATTCACCCCTCCACTTT.

The gene calls are TRBV13 and TRBJ2-1; 11 positions agree with TRBD2. The germline gives CDR1 PRHDT, CDR2 FYEKMQ (reference sequence). The junction had 6 bases not matched to a gene; V was cut back by 5 bases and J by 6 bases. CDR3 length: 15 residues. DNA for the CDR3: TGTGCCAGCAGCCCAACTAGCGGGAGTTTCAATGAGCAGTTCTTC. Protein sequence: CASSPTSGSFNEQFF.

This clonotype was observed a few times. V usage is TRBV7-2 and J usage is TRBJ1-2; 8 bases match TRBD1. The CDR3 is made up of 12 amino acids. Trimming removed 1 base from V and 14 bases from J; junction bases left unmatched: 6. Germline values: CDR1 SGHTA, CDR2 FQGNSA. CDR3 bases: TGTGCCAGCAGCTTAGTGGACAGGGCGAATACCTTC. This encodes CASSLVDRANTF.

This clonotype was recorded at least ten times. V usage is TRBV10-2 and J usage is TRBJ1-2; the D is unclear. Between the trimmed V and J ends, which lost 2 bases and 8 bases, there was a span of 12 bases. This CDR3 comprises 13 residues. The V gene's germline CDR1 is WSHSY and CDR2 SAAADI. The CDR3 sequence is CASSESGVGGYTF. The CDR3 DNA reads as TGCGCCAGCAGTGAGAGCGGGGTAGGAGGCTACACCTTC.

This clonotype was detected only a few times. CDR3 in amino acids: CASSYPTGRSKNIQYF. The CDR3 nucleotides read TGTGCCAGCAGTTACCCGACGGGGAGGAGCAAAAACATTCAGTACTTC. This chain uses TRBV6-6 with TRBJ2-4; possibly TRBD2 for D (6 bases). V gave up 2 bases and J gave up 3 bases, with 14 bases separating them. Germline CDR1 MNHNY, CDR2 SVGAGI (reference sequence). The CDR3 covers 16 residues.